The source of this T cell receptor beta chain is a study of CD8+ T cells in alopecia areata. RNA extraction was followed by reverse transcription into cDNA, which acted as the sequencing template. The assay was immunoSEQ multiplex PCR, and TCRdb's table has in-frame clones only and misses some. This table has fewer than 100,000 clones, less than 50% appearing once. The receptor comes from a human donor with alopecia areata. The specimen sequenced was CD4+ T cells sorted from blood.

Here the CDR3 DNA reads TGTGCCAGCAGTTTAGAGATCTATAACTATGGCTACACCTTC. It encodes CASSLEIYNYGYTF. The genes are TRBV28 and TRBJ1-2; no clear D. Germline V gene data show CDR1 as MDHEN and CDR2 as SYDVKM. The length of the CDR3 is 14 residues. The V and J ends lost 2 bases and 1 base respectively, with 8 bases between them.